This TCR beta chain emerged from a study of CD4 T cells in relation to SARS-CoV-2 and coronaviruses. Assay: immunoSEQ multiplex PCR; the TCRdb copy retains only in-frame clones and omits some. The data show 20,000 or so clones, roughly 82% seen once. Comment on this clone: What it binds is unknown.

Before the COVID-19 pandemic, during about 2011-2019, CD4+ T cells were taken from unexposed donors. The cells were cultured for approximately 10 days before CD4+ T cells were isolated. This CDR3 has 18 amino acids. From germline, CDR1 is SNHLY and CDR2 FYNNEI. The V end lost 2 bases, the J end lost 0 bases, and 20 bases lay between the germline ends. Sequenced input: CD4+ T cells from PBMCs, cultured in vitro. The chain uses TRBV2 and TRBJ2-7; D not resolved. This TCR came from a human donor in good health. The chain's CDR3 is CASSEYPPSRLSSYEQYF. The CDR3, as DNA: TGTGCCAGCAGTGAATATCCCCCGTCCAGGTTGAGCTCCTACGAGCAGTACTTC. Full variable domain (remainder filled in from reference TRBV2 and TRBJ2-7): EPEVTQTPSHQVTQMGQEVILRCVPISNHLYFYWYRQILGQKVEFLVSFYNNEISEKSEIFDDQFSVERPDGSNFTLKIRSTKLEDSAMYFCASSEYPPSRLSSYEQYFGPGTRLTVT.